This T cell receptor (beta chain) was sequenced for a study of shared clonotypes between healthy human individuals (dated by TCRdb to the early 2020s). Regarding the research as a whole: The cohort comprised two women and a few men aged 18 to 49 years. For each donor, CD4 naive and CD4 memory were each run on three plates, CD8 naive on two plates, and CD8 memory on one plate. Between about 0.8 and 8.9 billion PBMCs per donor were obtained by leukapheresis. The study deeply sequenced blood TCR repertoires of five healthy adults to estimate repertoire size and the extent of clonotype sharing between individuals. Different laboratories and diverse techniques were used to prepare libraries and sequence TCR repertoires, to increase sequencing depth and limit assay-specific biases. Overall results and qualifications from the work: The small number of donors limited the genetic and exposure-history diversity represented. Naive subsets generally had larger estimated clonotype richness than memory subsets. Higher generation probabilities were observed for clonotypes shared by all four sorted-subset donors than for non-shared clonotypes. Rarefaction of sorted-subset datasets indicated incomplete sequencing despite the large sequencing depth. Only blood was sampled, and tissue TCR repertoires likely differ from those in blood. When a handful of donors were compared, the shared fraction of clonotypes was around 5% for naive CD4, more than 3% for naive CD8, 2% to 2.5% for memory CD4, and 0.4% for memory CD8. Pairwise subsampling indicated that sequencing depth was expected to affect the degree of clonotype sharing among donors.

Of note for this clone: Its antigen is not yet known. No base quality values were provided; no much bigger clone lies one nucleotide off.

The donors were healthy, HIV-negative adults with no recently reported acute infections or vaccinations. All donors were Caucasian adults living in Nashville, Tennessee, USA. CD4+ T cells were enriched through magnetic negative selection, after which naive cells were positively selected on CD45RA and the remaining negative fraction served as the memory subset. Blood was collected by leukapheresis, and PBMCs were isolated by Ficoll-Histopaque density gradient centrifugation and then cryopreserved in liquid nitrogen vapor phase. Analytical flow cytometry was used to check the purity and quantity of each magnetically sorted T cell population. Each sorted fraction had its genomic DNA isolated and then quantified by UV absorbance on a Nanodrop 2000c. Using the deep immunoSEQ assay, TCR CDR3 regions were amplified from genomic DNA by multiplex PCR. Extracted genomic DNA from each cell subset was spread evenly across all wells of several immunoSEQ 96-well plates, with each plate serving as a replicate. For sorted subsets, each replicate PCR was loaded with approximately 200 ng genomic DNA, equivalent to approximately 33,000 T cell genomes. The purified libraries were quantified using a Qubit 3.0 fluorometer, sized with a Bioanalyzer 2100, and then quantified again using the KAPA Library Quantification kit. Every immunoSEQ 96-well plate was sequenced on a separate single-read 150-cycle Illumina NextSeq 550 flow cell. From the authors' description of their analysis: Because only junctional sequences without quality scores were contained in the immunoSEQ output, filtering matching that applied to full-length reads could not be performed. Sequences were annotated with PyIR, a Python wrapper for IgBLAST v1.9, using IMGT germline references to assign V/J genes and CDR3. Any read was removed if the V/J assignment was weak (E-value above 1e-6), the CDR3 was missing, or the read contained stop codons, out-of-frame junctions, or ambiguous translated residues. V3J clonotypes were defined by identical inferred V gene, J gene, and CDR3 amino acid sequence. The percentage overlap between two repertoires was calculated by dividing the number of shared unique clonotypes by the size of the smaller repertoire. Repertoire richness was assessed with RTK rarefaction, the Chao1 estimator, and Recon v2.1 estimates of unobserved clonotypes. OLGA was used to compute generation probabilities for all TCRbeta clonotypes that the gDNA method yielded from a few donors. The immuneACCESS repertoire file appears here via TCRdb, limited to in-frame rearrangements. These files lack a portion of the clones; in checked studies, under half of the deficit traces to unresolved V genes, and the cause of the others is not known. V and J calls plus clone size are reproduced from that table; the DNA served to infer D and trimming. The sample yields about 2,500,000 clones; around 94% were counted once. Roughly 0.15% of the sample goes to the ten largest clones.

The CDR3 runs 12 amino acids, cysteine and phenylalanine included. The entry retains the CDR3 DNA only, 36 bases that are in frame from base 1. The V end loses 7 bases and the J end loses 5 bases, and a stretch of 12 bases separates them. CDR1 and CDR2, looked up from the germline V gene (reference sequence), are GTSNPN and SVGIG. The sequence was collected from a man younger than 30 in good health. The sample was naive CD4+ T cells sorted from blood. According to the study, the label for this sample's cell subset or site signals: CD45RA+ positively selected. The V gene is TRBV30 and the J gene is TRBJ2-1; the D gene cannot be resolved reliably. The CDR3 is CASLDNHNEQFF. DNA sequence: TGTGCCTCCCTAGACAACCACAATGAGCAGTTCTTC.